This T cell receptor beta chain was sequenced during a study of CD8 T cells in ankylosing spondylitis. The study, taken as a whole, reports: A motif of eight highly homologous TCR beta variants was seen as apparently characteristic of ankylosing spondylitis blood.

A remark on this clonotype: Its specificity is unknown.

The CDR3 covers 16 residues. Germline CDR1 is LGHDT and CDR2 is YNNKEL (reference sequence). Trimming cost V 0 bases and J 3 bases, with 14 bases left between them. The TCR beta libraries were generated through quantitative 5'-RACE incorporating molecular barcodes. From the 5' RACE reads, TCRdb called clonotypes with MiXCR, one entry per CDR3 protein. The data contain fewer than 750,000 distinct CDR3 sequences, roughly 19% of them seen just once; the ten biggest clones take up around a fifth. This chain connects TRBV3-1 to TRBJ1-1, with a possible D match to TRBD1 (5 bases). The sequence came from a male donor with ankylosing spondylitis. Sequenced sample: blood, either unsorted or a sorted T cell fraction (not recorded which). CDR3 nucleotides: TGTGCCAGCAGCCAAGACGAGGGGACCGCGTACACTGAAGCTTTCTTT. Translating it yields CASSQDEGTAYTEAFF.